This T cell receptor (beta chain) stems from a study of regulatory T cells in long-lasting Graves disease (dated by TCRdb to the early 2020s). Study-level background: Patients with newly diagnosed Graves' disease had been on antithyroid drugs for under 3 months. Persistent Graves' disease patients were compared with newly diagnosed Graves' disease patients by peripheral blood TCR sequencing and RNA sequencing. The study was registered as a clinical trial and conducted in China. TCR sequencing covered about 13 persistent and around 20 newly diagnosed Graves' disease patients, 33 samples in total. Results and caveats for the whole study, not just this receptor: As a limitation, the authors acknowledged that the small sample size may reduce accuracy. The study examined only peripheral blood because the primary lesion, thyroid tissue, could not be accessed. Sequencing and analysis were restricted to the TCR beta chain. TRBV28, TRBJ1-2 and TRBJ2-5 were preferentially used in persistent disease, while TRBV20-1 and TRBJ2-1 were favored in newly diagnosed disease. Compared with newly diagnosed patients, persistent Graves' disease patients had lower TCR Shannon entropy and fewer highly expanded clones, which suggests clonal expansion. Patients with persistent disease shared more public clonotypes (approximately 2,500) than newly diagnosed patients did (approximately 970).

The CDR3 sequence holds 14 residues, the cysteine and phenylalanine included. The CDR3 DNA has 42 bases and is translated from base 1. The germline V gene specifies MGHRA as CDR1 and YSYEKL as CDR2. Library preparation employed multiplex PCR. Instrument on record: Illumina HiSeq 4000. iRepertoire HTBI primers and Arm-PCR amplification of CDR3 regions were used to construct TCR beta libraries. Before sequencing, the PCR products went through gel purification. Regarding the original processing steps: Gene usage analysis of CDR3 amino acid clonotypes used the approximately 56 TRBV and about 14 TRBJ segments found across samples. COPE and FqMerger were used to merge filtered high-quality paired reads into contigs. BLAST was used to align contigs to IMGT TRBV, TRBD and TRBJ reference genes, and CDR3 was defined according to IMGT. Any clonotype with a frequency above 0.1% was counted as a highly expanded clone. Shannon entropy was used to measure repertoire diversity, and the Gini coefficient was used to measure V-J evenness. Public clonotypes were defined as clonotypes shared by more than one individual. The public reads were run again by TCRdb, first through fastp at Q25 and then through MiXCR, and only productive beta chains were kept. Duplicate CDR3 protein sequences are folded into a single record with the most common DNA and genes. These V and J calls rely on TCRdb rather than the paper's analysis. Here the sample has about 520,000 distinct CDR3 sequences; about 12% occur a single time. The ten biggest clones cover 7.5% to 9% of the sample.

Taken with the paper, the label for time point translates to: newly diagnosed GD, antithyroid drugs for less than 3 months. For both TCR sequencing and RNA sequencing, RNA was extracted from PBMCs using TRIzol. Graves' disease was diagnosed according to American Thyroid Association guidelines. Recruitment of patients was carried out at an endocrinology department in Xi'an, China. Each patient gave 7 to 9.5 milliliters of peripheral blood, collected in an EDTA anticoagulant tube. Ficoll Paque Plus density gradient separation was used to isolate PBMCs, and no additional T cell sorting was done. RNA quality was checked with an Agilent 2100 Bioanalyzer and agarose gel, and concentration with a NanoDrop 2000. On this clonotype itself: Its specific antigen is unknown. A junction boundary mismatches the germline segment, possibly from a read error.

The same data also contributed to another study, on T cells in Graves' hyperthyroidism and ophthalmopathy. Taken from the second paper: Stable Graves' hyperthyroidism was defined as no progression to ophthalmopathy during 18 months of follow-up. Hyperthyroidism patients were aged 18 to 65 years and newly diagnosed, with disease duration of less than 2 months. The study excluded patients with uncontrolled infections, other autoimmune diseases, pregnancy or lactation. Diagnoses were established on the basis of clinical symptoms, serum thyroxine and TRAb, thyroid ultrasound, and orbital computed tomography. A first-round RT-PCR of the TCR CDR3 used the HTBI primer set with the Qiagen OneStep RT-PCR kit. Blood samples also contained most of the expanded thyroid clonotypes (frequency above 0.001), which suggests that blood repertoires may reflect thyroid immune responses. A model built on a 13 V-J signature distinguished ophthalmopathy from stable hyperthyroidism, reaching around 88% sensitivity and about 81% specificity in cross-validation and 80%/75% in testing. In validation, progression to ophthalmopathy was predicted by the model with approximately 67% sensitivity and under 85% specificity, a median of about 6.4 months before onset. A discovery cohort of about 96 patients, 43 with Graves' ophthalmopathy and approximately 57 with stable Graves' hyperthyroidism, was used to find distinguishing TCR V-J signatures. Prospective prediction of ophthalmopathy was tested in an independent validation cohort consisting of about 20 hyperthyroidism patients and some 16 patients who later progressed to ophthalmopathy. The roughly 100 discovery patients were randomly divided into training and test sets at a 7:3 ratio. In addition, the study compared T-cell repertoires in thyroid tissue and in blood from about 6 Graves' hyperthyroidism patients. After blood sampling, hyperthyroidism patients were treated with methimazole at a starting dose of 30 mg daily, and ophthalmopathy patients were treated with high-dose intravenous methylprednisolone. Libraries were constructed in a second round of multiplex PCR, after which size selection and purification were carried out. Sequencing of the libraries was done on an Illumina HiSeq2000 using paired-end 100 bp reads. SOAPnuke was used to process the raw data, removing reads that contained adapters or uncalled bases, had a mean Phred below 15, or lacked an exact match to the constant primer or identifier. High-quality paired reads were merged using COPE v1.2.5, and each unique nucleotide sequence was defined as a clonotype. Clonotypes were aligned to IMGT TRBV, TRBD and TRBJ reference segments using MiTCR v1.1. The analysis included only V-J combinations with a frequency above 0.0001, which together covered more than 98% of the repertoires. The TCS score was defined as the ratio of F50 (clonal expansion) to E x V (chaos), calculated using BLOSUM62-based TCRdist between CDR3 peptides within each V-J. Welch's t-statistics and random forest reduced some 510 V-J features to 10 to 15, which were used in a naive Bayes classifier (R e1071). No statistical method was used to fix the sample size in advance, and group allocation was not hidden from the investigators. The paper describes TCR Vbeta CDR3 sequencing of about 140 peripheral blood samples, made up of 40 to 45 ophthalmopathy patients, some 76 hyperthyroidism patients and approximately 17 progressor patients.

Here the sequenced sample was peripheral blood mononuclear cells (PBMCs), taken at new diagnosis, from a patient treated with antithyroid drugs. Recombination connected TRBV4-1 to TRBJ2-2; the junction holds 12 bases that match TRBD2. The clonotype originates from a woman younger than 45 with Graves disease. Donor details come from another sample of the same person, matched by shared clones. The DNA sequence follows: TGCGGCAGCCGGAGACTAGCGGGAGCCGGGGAGCTGTTTTTT. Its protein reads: CGSRRLAGAGELFF.